One sample yielded the 25 T cell receptor beta chains listed below, sequenced in a study of blood T cells in healthy people across ages. A sample-barcoded 5' primer and a J-beta primer mix were used in a second PCR of about 7 to 12 cycles. From the 5' RACE reads, TCRdb called clonotypes with MiXCR, one entry per CDR3 protein. Among about 1.4 million distinct CDR3 sequences listed, approximately 59% were seen once. Sequencing was carried out using blood. Source of these receptors: a young man in good health.

This clonotype was seen just once. The rearrangement uses TRBV7-8 and TRBJ2-1, with 8 bases fitting TRBD1. The V and J ends lost 4 bases and 3 bases, in that order; junction bases with no gene match: 5. Germline V CDR1 and CDR2: SGHVS, FQNEAQ. The CDR3 sequence is 15 residues long. This CDR3 is CASSSDRAVYNEQFF. DNA of the CDR3: TGTGCCAGCAGCTCGGACAGGGCGGTCTACAATGAGCAGTTCTTC. The full variable domain, its missing parts supplied by reference TRBV7-8 and TRBJ2-1, is GAGVSQSPRYKVAKRGQDVALRCDPISGHVSLFWYQQALGQGPEFLTYFQNEAQLDKSGLPSDRFFAERPEGSVSTLKIQRTQQEDSAVYLCASSSDRAVYNEQFFGPGTRLTVL.

The chain uses TRBV28 and TRBJ2-1; possibly TRBD1 for D (5 bases). This CDR3 is 14 amino acids long. CDR1 and CDR2 (germline): MDHEN, SYDVKM. Trimming took 5 bases from V and 15 from J, leaving 23 bases between them. Here the CDR3 DNA reads TGTGCCAGCAGTCTCGCCCTCGGACACGGTACCTGGTTCTTC. As protein: CASSLALGHGTWFF.

This clonotype has more than one count but fewer than ten. The chain couples TRBV29-1 to TRBJ2-1; 8 nucleotides align to TRBD2. Per the germline V gene, CDR1 is SQVTM and CDR2 is ANQGSEA. The length of the CDR3 is 14 residues. Trimming took 7 bases from V and 7 from J; bases not matched to a gene: 12. The DNA for the CDR3 is TGCAGCGCCCCGGGACTAGACGCCTTGAATGAGCAGTTCTTC. Protein: CSAPGLDALNEQFF.

The V and J genes are TRBV2 and TRBJ2-5; D not certain. This CDR3 comprises 12 residues. The V end lost 8 bases, the J end lost 4 bases, and 11 bases lay between the germline ends. Germline loops: CDR1 SNHLY, CDR2 FYNNEI. CDR3 nucleotides: TGTGCCAGCTCGCCGTGGATAGAGACCCAGTACTTC. Amino acids: CASSPWIETQYF.

The chain combines TRBV12-3 or TRBV12-4 with TRBJ2-1, with D tentatively TRBD2 (7 bases). TRBJ2-7 explains the end of the DNA better; the J call may be wrong. The CDR3 contains 14 residues. The CDR3 reads CASSWGGARYEQYF. The CDR3 bases are TGTGCCAGCAGTTGGGGGGGCGCAAGGTACGAGCAGTACTTC.

This sequence joins TRBV3-1 and TRBJ2-5; 10 positions agree with TRBD2. With V trimmed by 1 base and J by 13 bases, 6 bases remained unmatched. Germline V gene data show CDR1 as LGHDT and CDR2 as YNNKEL (reference sequence). The CDR3 loop spans 13 amino acids. CDR3 residues: CASSQAAGGSTYF. CDR3 sequence (DNA): TGTGCCAGCAGCCAAGCAGCGGGGGGGTCGACGTACTTC.

This chain uses TRBV25-1 with TRBJ2-7, with D possibly being TRBD1 (6 bases). The CDR3 loop spans 15 amino acids. V lost 0 bases and J 2 bases, leaving 11 bases between the germline ends. In germline, CDR1 is MGHDK, CDR2 SYGVNS. CDR3 in amino acids: CASSEYLQGTYEQYF. CDR3 DNA: TGTGCCAGCAGTGAATATTTACAGGGCACCTACGAGCAGTACTTC.

This clonotype was recorded a few times. The gene calls are TRBV12-5 and TRBJ2-5; 10 positions match TRBD1. Germline CDR1 LGHNT, CDR2 FRNRAP. This CDR3 has 16 residues. The V segment lost 1 base and the J segment 3 bases; nucleotides outside the gene matches: 5. This chain's CDR3 is CASGLAGTGAKETQYF. CDR3 bases: TGTGCTAGTGGTTTGGCCGGGACAGGGGCTAAAGAGACCCAGTACTTC. Based on the CDR3 plus reference TRBV12-5 and TRBJ2-5, the full variable domain is DARVTQTPRHKVTEMGQEVTMRCQPILGHNTVFWYRQTMMQGLELLAYFRNRAPLDDSGMPKDRFSAEMPDATLATLKIQPSEPRDSAVYFCASGLAGTGAKETQYFGPGTRLLVL.

The CDR3 is CASSLTGTGDTEQYF. For the CDR3, the DNA is TGCGCCAGCAGCCTGACCGGGACAGGGGACACCGAGCAGTACTTC. J is TRBJ2-7 and V is TRBV4-1; 10 positions match TRBD1. There are 15 residues in the CDR3. Germline lookup yields CDR1 MGHRA and CDR2 YSYEKL. The V and J ends lost 4 bases and 6 bases, in that order; junction bases with no gene match: 9.

This chain joins TRBV20-1 and TRBJ2-1; 7 nucleotides align to TRBD2. The J segment lost 10 bases and the V segment lost 5 bases, leaving 17 bases of the junction unmatched. The CDR3 consists of 15 residues. Germline CDR1 and CDR2: DFQATT and SNEGSKA (reference sequence). The CDR3 bases are TGCAGTGCTGCCTGGCGGACTAGTGGCCTAGGGGAGCAGTTCTTC. Protein product: CSAAWRTSGLGEQFF.

This clonotype was seen a handful of times. This chain links TRBV20-1 with TRBJ2-7; perhaps D is TRBD1 or TRBD2 (5 bases each). Trimming left V 3 bases short and J 2 bases short, with 14 bases between. Germline V gene sequence: CDR1 DFQATT, CDR2 SNEGSKA (reference sequence). The CDR3 spans 14 residues. This chain's CDR3 is CSARRGGPTYEQYF. In DNA form, the CDR3 reads TGCAGTGCTAGGAGGGGTGGACCTACCTACGAGCAGTACTTC.

The rearrangement joins TRBV7-9 to TRBJ1-2; D gene uncertain. Deletions cut 4 bases from V and 8 bases from J, with 8 bases between. The CDR3 loop spans 11 amino acids. Germline V gives CDR1 SEHNR, CDR2 FQNEAQ (reference sequence). CDR3 amino acids: CASSSFPGYTF. CDR3 sequence (DNA): TGTGCCAGCAGCTCTTTCCCCGGCTACACCTTC. Complete variable domain (other parts from reference TRBV7-9 and TRBJ1-2): DTGVSQNPRHKITKRGQNVTFRCDPISEHNRLYWYRQTLGQGPEFLTYFQNEAQLEKSRLLSDRFSAERPKGSFSTLEIQRTEQGDSAMYLCASSSFPGYTFGSGTRLTVV.

Only one count was recorded for this clonotype. J is TRBJ2-6 and V is TRBV27, with a possible D match to TRBD1 (5 bases). Germline V CDR1 and CDR2: MNHEY, SMNVEV (reference sequence). Trimming took 3 bases from V and 1 from J, leaving 22 bases between them. CDR3 length: 20 residues. CDR3 protein: CASSLLSGAGGRSGANVLTF. CDR3 DNA: TGTGCCAGCAGTTTGTTGAGTGGGGCAGGTGGACGATCTGGGGCCAACGTCCTGACTTTC. The entire variable domain, with the rest obtained from reference TRBV27 and TRBJ2-6, is as follows: EAQVTQNPRYLITVTGKKLTVTCSQNMNHEYMSWYRQDPGLGLRQIYYSMNVEVTDKGDVPEGYKVSRKEKRNFPLILESPSPNQTSLYFCASSLLSGAGGRSGANVLTFGAGSRLTVL.

This clonotype was seen many times. The gene calls are TRBV28 and TRBJ2-2; D unclear. Per germline, CDR1 MDHEN and CDR2 SYDVKM. The CDR3 is made up of 12 amino acids. Trimming shortened V by 3 bases and J by 7 bases, and 6 bases separated the two germline ends. This CDR3 is CASSFPSGELFF. The CDR3 nucleotides are TGTGCCAGCAGTTTCCCAAGCGGGGAGCTGTTTTTT.

The chain couples TRBV25-1 to TRBJ2-1, with 7 positions matching TRBD1. Germline V gene lookup returns CDR1 MGHDK and CDR2 SYGVNS. J gave up 6 bases and V 6 bases, and 8 bases lay outside the gene matches. The CDR3 contains 14 residues. The CDR3 bases are TGTGCCAGCAGAGCCGGGACAGATGGCAATGAGCAGTTCTTC. This sequence encodes CASRAGTDGNEQFF.

The chain employs TRBV11-1 and TRBJ2-7, with TRBD1 matching over 12 bases. Germline V lookup: CDR1 SGHAT, CDR2 FQDESV (reference sequence). V lost 6 bases, J lost 5 bases, and 8 bases stayed unmatched. This CDR3 spans 15 amino acids. In DNA, the CDR3 is TGTGCCAGCAGGGGACAGGGGGCCGCCGGCGACGAGCAGTACTTC. As protein: CASRGQGAAGDEQYF.

The rearrangement uses TRBV4-3 and TRBJ1-2, with D perhaps TRBD1 (6 bases). The CDR3 length is 16 residues. Per the germline V gene, CDR1 is LGHNA and CDR2 is YSLEER. Trimming left V 1 base short and J 7 bases short, with 19 bases between. CDR3 region: CASSQVGGRDGSGYTF. The CDR3, as DNA: TGCGCCAGCAGCCAAGTTGGGGGCAGGGATGGATCTGGCTACACCTTC.

The chain joins TRBV29-1 to TRBJ2-2; the D is unclear. Germline V gene data show CDR1 as SQVTM and CDR2 as ANQGSEA. The CDR3 sequence is 14 residues long. Trimming pared 6 bases from V and 0 bases from J, leaving 11 bases between. This CDR3 is CSVAPPTNTGELFF. The CDR3 bases are TGCAGCGTCGCCCCCCCTACGAACACCGGGGAGCTGTTTTTT.

This chain connects TRBV7-2 to TRBJ2-3, with 8 bases that match TRBD2. CDR1 and CDR2 from the germline V gene are SGHTA and FQGNSA. Losses at the gene ends were 5 bases for V and 4 bases for J; bases not matched to a gene: 5. This CDR3 contains 14 residues. The CDR3 nucleotides read TGTGCCAGCAGCCTCGGGAGGGCCCCAGATACGCAGTATTTT. Encoded protein: CASSLGRAPDTQYF.

The chain couples TRBV5-1 to TRBJ2-7; possibly TRBD1 for D (5 bases). Germline V lookup: CDR1 SGHRS, CDR2 YFSETQ. The CDR3 is made up of 15 amino acids. Trimming stripped 2 bases from V and 1 base from J, with 13 bases between. In DNA form, the CDR3 reads TGCGCCAGCAGCTTTCTGCAGGGCGAGTCCTACGAGCAGTACTTC. The encoded protein is CASSFLQGESYEQYF. The full variable domain, its missing parts supplied by reference TRBV5-1 and TRBJ2-7, is KAGVTQTPRYLIKTRGQQVTLSCSPISGHRSVSWYQQTPGQGLQFLFEYFSETQRNKGNFPGRFSGRQFSNSRSEMNVSTLELGDSALYLCASSFLQGESYEQYFGPGTRLTVT.

This clonotype has more than one count but fewer than ten. The rearrangement uses TRBV10-2 and TRBJ2-7; 9 bases are a match to TRBD1. V trimming: 6 bases; J trimming: 2 bases; junction bases outside the gene matches: 8. The CDR3 contains 15 residues. CDR1 and CDR2 from the germline V gene are WSHSY and SAAADI. This chain's CDR3 is CASRAGTGRTYEQYF. The CDR3 nucleotides read TGCGCCAGCAGGGCCGGGACAGGGAGGACCTACGAGCAGTACTTC.

The chain links TRBV10-3 to TRBJ2-7, with 10 bases identical to TRBD1. Trimming at V came to 10 bases and at J to 4 bases, leaving 13 bases not matched to a gene. The germline CDR1 and CDR2 sequences are ENHRY and SYGVKD. The CDR3 sequence is 15 residues long. Here the CDR3 reads CASVGQGGDLYEQYF. CDR3 nucleotides: TGTGCCAGCGTCGGACAGGGGGGAGATCTTTACGAGCAGTACTTC.

This chain links TRBV28 with TRBJ2-7, with D possibly being TRBD1 (6 bases). With 4 bases removed from V and 5 bases from J, the gap between germline ends came to 12 bases. The length of the CDR3 is 13 residues. CDR1 and CDR2 from the germline V gene are MDHEN and SYDVKM. The CDR3 sequence is CASSYSGVNEQYF. Written as DNA, the CDR3 is TGTGCCAGCAGTTACTCAGGGGTAAACGAGCAGTACTTC. The full variable domain, with the rest looked up from reference TRBV28 and TRBJ2-7, is DVKVTQSSRYLVKRTGEKVFLECVQDMDHENMFWYRQDPGLGLRLIYFSYDVKMKEKGDIPEGYSVSREKKERFSLILESASTNQTSMYLCASSYSGVNEQYFGPGTRLTVT.

Concerning this clonotype itself: Because the CDR3's place on the DNA is in doubt, the DNA is left out and the CDR3 is given as listed by TCRdb. This chain connects TRBV21-1 to TRBJ2-7; TRBD1 was called by the table and not checked on the DNA. TRBV21-1 is described as a pseudogene. The CDR3 has 17 residues if both end residues are counted. Here the CDR3 reads CASSKVGTGSQSYEQYF.

This chain connects TRBV18 to TRBJ1-5; TRBD1 might be the D (5 bases). V was cut by 4 bases and J by 4 bases, with 14 bases left in between. The CDR3 consists of 15 residues. The germline V gene has CDR1 KGHSH and CDR2 LQKENI. The chain's CDR3 is CASSLQAVGNQPQHF. CDR3 sequence (DNA): TGTGCCAGCTCACTACAGGCTGTTGGGAATCAGCCCCAGCATTTT.